The TCR beta chain described here comes from a study of beta chain features in type 1 diabetes. General study results and limits: TCRB CDR3 length was moderately but significantly reduced in all four CD4+ subsets of Type 1 diabetes patients.

The isolated RNA, all of it, was reverse transcribed, so expressed TCRB transcripts were what got sequenced. Data came from immunoSEQ multiplex PCR; TCRdb stores just in-frame clones and leaves some out. This repertoire shows around 56,000 clones, around 56% found once; its top ten account for 2% to 3%. This clone has just one count. What it recognizes is unknown. At one boundary the junction diverges from the germline segment, which might be a read error. The CDR3 runs 15 residues. Germline V gene data show CDR1 as MDHEN and CDR2 as SYDVKM. The clonotype comes from a woman between 40 and 55 years old with type 1 diabetes. This rearrangement joins TRBV28 to TRBJ1-2; possible D gene TRBD1, 5 bases. The sequenced sample was Tregs from blood. The CDR3, as DNA: TGTGCCAACAGTTTCACAGGAGCTAATAACTATGGCTACACCTTC. Translated: CANSFTGANNYGYTF.